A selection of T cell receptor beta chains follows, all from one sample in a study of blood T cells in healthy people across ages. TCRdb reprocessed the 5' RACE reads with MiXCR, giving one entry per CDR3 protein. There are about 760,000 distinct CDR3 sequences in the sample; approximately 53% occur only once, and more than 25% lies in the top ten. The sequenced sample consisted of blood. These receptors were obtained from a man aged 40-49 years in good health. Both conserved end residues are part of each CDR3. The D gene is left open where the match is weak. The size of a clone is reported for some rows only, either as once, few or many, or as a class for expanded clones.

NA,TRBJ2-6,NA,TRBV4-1,TGCGCCAGCAGCCAAACTTCGCGGGACTCTGGGGCCAACGTCCTGACTTTC,CASSQTSRDSGANVLTF
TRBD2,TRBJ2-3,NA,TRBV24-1,TGTGCCACCAGAGCGGGGGGAGCAGATACGCAGTATTTT,CATRAGGADTQYF
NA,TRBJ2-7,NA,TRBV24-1,TGTGCCACCAGTGACCCCGACTCCTCTCGGCGCGAGCAGTACTTC,CATSDPDSSRREQYF
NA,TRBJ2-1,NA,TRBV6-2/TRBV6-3,TGTGCCAGCAGTTACCAGGGAAGGTCCTACAATGAGCAGTTCTTC,CASSYQGRSYNEQFF
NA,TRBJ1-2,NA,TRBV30,TGTGCCTGGACCGTAGGGGGTAGCTATGGCTACACCTTC,CAWTVGGSYGYTF
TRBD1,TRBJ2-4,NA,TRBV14,TGTGCCAGCAGCCATAACAGGGGACGGCAGTACTTC,CASSHNRGRQYF
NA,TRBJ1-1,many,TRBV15,TGTGCCACCAGCAGCCCCGTGAATGGCCCACATGAAGCTTTCTTT,CATSSPVNGPHEAFF
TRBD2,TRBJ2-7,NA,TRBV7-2,TGTGCCAGCAGCTTAGGACTAGCGGCGGCTGGCGAGCAGTACTTC,CASSLGLAAAGEQYF
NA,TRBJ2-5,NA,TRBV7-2,TGTGCCAGCAGCAGCGGACTTGGGGCGGAGACCCAGTACTTC,CASSSGLGAETQYF
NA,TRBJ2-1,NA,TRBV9,TGTGCCAGCAAACCCGGACATATCCTGGGGGATGAGCAGTTCTTC,CASKPGHILGDEQFF
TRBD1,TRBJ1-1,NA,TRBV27,TGTGCCAGCAGCCTCCGTAGCGGGACAGTGATGAACACTGAAGCTTTCTTT,CASSLRSGTVMNTEAFF
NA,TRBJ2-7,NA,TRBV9,TGTGCCAGCAGCCCACACCAGGCAGGCCCCCTCTCCGACGAGCAGTACTTC,CASSPHQAGPLSDEQYF
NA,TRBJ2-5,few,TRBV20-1,TGCAGTGCTAGAGATTATCGAGGGGGGGCAAAAGAGACCCAGTACTTC,CSARDYRGGAKETQYF
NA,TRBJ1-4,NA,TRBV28,TGTGCCAGCAGTACCCAGGACAGAGTAACTGAAAAACTGTTTTTT,CASSTQDRVTEKLFF
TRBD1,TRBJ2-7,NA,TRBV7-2,TGTGCCAGCAGCTCGACCCCGACAGGGACAAGATTCTTCGAGCAGTACTTC,CASSSTPTGTRFFEQYF
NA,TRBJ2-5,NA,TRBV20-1,TGCAGTGCCCCCTTTACTAGAGGAGAGACCCAGTACTTC,CSAPFTRGETQYF
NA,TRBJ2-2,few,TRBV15,TGTGCCACCAGCAGAGACAGGGCCGCCGGGGAGCTGTTTTTT,CATSRDRAAGELFF
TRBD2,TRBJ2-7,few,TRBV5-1,TGCGCCAGCAGCTGGAGCGGGAGACAATACGAGCAGTACTTC,CASSWSGRQYEQYF
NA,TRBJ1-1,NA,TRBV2,TGTGCCAGCAATTCCCCAGGGTTTAACACTGAAGCTTTCTTT,CASNSPGFNTEAFF
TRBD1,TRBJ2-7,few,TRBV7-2,TGTGCCAGCAGCTTAGCGGGCCAGGGGGTCTACGAGCAGTACTTC,CASSLAGQGVYEQYF
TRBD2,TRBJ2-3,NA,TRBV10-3,TGTGCCATCAGTACTAGCGGGGGAAAGGGAACAGATACGCAGTATTTT,CAISTSGGKGTDTQYF
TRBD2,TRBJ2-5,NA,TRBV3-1,TGTGCCAGCAGGCGCAGCGGGATACAACGAGGTGTTGGCCCTCAAGAGACCCAGTACTTC,CASRRSGIQRGVGPQETQYF
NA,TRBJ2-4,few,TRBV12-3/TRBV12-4,TGTGCCAGCAGTTACAAGGGCGAAAACATTCAGTACTTC,CASSYKGENIQYF
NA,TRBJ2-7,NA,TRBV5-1,TGCGCCAGCAGCTTGTCGGGCAGGGGTACCTACGAGCAGTACTTC,CASSLSGRGTYEQYF
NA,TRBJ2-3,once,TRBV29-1,TGCAGCGTTGCCACAGGGAGTGTTAGGGATACGCAGTATTTT,CSVATGSVRDTQYF
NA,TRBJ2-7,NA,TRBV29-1,TGCAGCGTTGTAGGGGGTTGGGGTACAGTTGGGAGGGAGCAGTACTTC,CSVVGGWGTVGREQYF
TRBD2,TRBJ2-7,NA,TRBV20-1,TGCAGTGCCTTATCTCGGGCGGGAGGCTCCTACGAGCAGTACTTC,CSALSRAGGSYEQYF
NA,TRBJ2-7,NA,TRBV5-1,TGCGCCAGCAACGAGGACCGCCGCAGCTCCTACAATGAGCAGTACTTC,CASNEDRRSSYNEQYF
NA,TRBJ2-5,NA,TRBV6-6,TGTGCCAGCAGTTACTCGAATCGGGAGACCCAGTACTTC,CASSYSNRETQYF
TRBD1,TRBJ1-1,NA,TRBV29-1,TGCAGCGTTGATCAGGGGGGAAACACTGAAGCTTTCTTT,CSVDQGGNTEAFF
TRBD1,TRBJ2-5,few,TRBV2,TGTGCCAGCGGAAACACAGGGGCAGAGACCCAGTACTTC,CASGNTGAETQYF
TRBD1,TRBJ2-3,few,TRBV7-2,TGTGCCAGCAGCTTAAGCGCAGGGGGCGCAGATACGCAGTATTTT,CASSLSAGGADTQYF
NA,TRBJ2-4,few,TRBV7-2,TGTGCCAGCAGCAACCCCGGGACAGCGGGAGCCAAAAACATTCAGTACTTC,CASSNPGTAGAKNIQYF
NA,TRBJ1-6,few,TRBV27,TGTGCCAGCAGTCTTCGGGTTCCAAATTCACCCCTCCACTTT,CASSLRVPNSPLHF
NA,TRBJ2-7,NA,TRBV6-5,TGTGCCAGCAGTTACCTGGGGACAATTTACAATGAGCAGTACTTC,CASSYLGTIYNEQYF
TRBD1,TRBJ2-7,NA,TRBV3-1,TGTGCCAGCAGCCAAACAGGGGGCGATTTTTTTTGGAATGAGCAGTACTTC,CASSQTGGDFFWNEQYF
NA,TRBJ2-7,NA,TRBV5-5,TGTACCAGCAGCTTCAGGTTGGCCTACGAGCAGTACTTC,CTSSFRLAYEQYF
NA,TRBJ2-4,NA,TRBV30,TGTGCCTGGAGTCCAGGAATTGAAAACATTCAGTACTTC,CAWSPGIENIQYF
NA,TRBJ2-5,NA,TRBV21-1,TGTGCCAGCACCAGGGGACCGCTGATCAGACGAGGGCGGGAGACCCAGTACTTC,CASTRGPLIRRGRETQYF
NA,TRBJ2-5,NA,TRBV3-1,TGTGCCGGCAGCCATCAACAGGGAGAGACCCAGTACTTC,CAGSHQQGETQYF
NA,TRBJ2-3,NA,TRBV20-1,TGCAGTGCTAGAGATCATGGAGATACGCAGTATTTT,CSARDHGDTQYF
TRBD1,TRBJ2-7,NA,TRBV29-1,TGCAGCGTTGGGTCCCAGGGGGTGGGCGAGCAGTACTTC,CSVGSQGVGEQYF
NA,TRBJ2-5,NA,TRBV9,TGTGCCAGCAGCGTGGACATGGGGGGAGAGACCCAGTACTTC,CASSVDMGGETQYF
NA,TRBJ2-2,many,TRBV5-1,TGCGCCAGCAGCCCAGTTCCCGGGGAGCTGTTTTTT,CASSPVPGELFF
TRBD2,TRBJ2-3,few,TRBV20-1,TGCAGTGGGGCTAGCGGGATGGGTAGCACAGATACGCAGTATTTT,CSGASGMGSTDTQYF
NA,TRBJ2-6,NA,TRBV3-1,TGTGCCAGCAGCCAAACAACAGGGTTCGGGGCCAACGTCCTGACTTTC,CASSQTTGFGANVLTF
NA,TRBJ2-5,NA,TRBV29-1,TGCAGCGTAGGGGGGTATGTGGCAGCCCAAGAGACCCAGTACTTC,CSVGGYVAAQETQYF
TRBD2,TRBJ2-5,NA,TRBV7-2,TGTGCCAGCAGCTTAGGCGGGACTAGCGGGACCCAGTACTTC,CASSLGGTSGTQYF
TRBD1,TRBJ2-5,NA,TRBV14,TGTGCCAGCAGCCAACGCCGCGGGACAGGGGAAGAGACCCAGTACTTC,CASSQRRGTGEETQYF
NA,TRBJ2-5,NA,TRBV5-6,TGTGCCAGCAGAAAAAAACAGTCTAGACTACAAGAGACCCAGTACTTC,CASRKKQSRLQETQYF
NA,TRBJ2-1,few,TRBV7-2,TGTGCCAGCAGCGCCAGGGTCACTCAATACAATGAGCAGTTCTTC,CASSARVTQYNEQFF